The present T cell receptor beta chain was sequenced within a study of T cell changes during pregnancy in multiple sclerosis. Assay: immunoSEQ multiplex PCR; the TCRdb copy retains only in-frame clones and omits some. Here the sample spans about 62,000 clones, roughly 90% being singletons. Trimming pared 2 bases from V and 1 base from J, leaving 16 bases between. Germline CDR1 and CDR2: MNHEY and SMNVEV (reference sequence). The CDR3 has 17 residues. The chain carries TRBV27 and TRBJ2-3; possibly TRBD2 for D (7 bases). This specimen was peripheral blood, taken in the second trimester of pregnancy. The source of this sequence is a female donor in good health, enrolled as a control in a pregnancy study. For the CDR3, the DNA is TGTGCCAGCAGTTTAGGAGGGGGGGCTTTTCGCACAGATACGCAGTATTTT. Residues: CASSLGGGAFRTDTQYF.